This TCR beta chain is drawn from a study of OX40 agonist ivuxolimab in advanced cancers. Study context: Dose-escalation patients were diagnosed with hepatocellular carcinoma, melanoma, renal cell cancer or head and neck cancer. Partial responses were achieved by three patients: one hepatocellular carcinoma, two cutaneous melanoma.

This CDR3 region has 14 residues. Germline assignment: CDR1 LNHNV and CDR2 YYDKDF (reference sequence). J gave up 3 bases and V 0 bases, and 2 bases lay outside the gene matches. With regard to this clone: As yet, its antigen is unknown.

Study-wide results and limits: Part of the nonresponder group also had normalized T-cell clonal expansion that was low. At 0.1 to 3.0 mg/kg and by week 6, CD4+ and CD8+ T cells in the blood had expanded clonally.

The assay was immunoSEQ multiplex PCR, and TCRdb's table has in-frame clones only and misses some. The sample includes about 78,000 clones, about nine tenths of them seen just once. The source of this sequence is an adult with an advanced solid tumor such as melanoma, head and neck, liver or kidney cancer. The chain couples TRBV15 to TRBJ2-7; the match to TRBD1 covers 7 bases. Sequencing was performed on CD4+ or CD8+ T cells sorted from blood, taken in a trial of the OX40 agonist ivuxolimab. CDR3 sequence reads: CATSRDRGNYEQYF. The DNA for the CDR3 is TGTGCCACCAGCAGAGACAGGGGGAACTACGAGCAGTACTTC. The full variable domain, completed using reference TRBV15 and TRBJ2-7, is DAMVIQNPRYQVTQFGKPVTLSCSQTLNHNVMYWYQQKSSQAPKLLFHYYDKDFNNEADTPDNFQSRRPNTSFCFLDIRSPGLGDTAMYLCATSRDRGNYEQYFGPGTRLTVT.